This TCR beta chain was sequenced in a study of cytomegalovirus exposure and HLA in healthy donors. Overall study: T cells numbering around 190 million yielded more than 95 million unique TCR beta sequences in an earlier analysis. Study-level results: The sole available immune exposure information was CMV serostatus. Cytomegalovirus-associated TCR beta chains were listed, numbering some 170.

Use of 60 Vbeta and 13 Jbeta primers characterized the PCR. The assay was immunoSEQ multiplex PCR, and TCRdb's table has in-frame clones only and misses some. This table has about 140,000 clones, 70% to 85% appearing once. As regards this clone: Its antigen is unidentified.

The TCR comes from a man aged 35 to 55 in good health and CMV-seronegative. The sequencing input was PBMCs.

CDR3 sequence reads: CASLGTGIGGYTF. For the CDR3, the DNA is TGTGCCAGCCTAGGCACGGGAATAGGGGGCTACACCTTC. The chain combines TRBV28 with TRBJ1-2; D not resolved. This CDR3 contains 13 residues. Trimming removed 8 bases from V and 8 bases from J, with 18 bases in between. The germline V gene encodes CDR1 MDHEN and CDR2 SYDVKM.